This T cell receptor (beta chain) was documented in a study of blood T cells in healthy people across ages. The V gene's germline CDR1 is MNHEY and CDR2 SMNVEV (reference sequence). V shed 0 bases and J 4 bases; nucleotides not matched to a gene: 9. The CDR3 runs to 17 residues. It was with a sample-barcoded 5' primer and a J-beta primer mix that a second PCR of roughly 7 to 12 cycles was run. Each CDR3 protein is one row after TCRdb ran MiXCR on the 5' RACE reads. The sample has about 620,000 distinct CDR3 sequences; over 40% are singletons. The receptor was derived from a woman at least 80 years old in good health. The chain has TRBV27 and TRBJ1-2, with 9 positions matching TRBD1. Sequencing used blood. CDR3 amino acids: CASSLSWNGQGPYGYTF. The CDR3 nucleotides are TGTGCCAGCAGTTTATCGTGGAATGGACAGGGGCCCTATGGCTACACCTTC.